These 2 T cell receptor beta chains were sequenced from one sample in a study of OX40 agonist ivuxolimab in advanced cancers. Profiling relied on immunoSEQ multiplex PCR, and the TCRdb table lists in-frame clones only, not all of them. The sample has approximately 70,000 clones, roughly four fifths seen once. The sample was CD4+ or CD8+ T cells sorted from blood, taken in a trial of the OX40 agonist ivuxolimab. These receptors originate from an adult with an advanced solid tumor such as melanoma, head and neck, liver or kidney cancer.

The chain has TRBV30 and TRBJ2-6, with D hard to call. The CDR3 sequence is 13 residues long. Germline V gene lookup returns CDR1 GTSNPN and CDR2 SVGIG (reference sequence). V was cut by 3 bases and J by 0 bases, with 3 bases left in between. CDR3 DNA: TGTGCCTGGAGCCACTCTGGGGCCAACGTCCTGACTTTC. It yields the protein CAWSHSGANVLTF.

This chain links TRBV10-2 with TRBJ1-1, with D perhaps matching TRBD1 (5 bases). Deletions cut 2 bases from V and 1 base from J, with 8 bases between. CDR1 and CDR2 from the germline V gene are WSHSY and SAAADI. The CDR3 runs 14 residues. The CDR3 reads CASSEVDRNTEAFF. DNA for the CDR3: TGCGCCAGCAGTGAGGTAGACAGGAACACTGAAGCTTTCTTT.